This TCR beta chain was captured in a study of T cells after yellow fever vaccination. On the study more broadly: Preparation used SMART-Seq v4 Ultra Low Input for the low-cell-number fractions.

Universal primer sites and UMIs were introduced during 5'RACE template-switching synthesis of TCR cDNA. In TCRdb, the 5' RACE reads were re-called with MiXCR into one record per CDR3 protein. This table holds 200,000 or so distinct CDR3 sequences, 6.7% found once. In its sample, this clonotype was seen a few times. Its antigen is undetermined. Study findings and constraints: Abundant clonotypes (contaminants from the bulk population) could be present in FACS-sorted repertoires.

There are 15 residues in the CDR3. The germline V gene encodes CDR1 MNHEY and CDR2 SVGEGT. Losses at the gene ends were 3 bases for V and 3 bases for J; bases not matched to a gene: 4. The chain uses TRBV6-2 or TRBV6-3 and TRBJ2-1, with 8 bases fitting TRBD2. The clonotype was recovered from a man aged 30 to 39 who received the YFV17D yellow fever vaccine. Sequences were derived from CD4+ T cells sorted from PBMCs, sampled on the day of the yellow fever booster vaccination. For the CDR3, the DNA is TGTGCCAGCAGTTATCCCGGGAGGGTCTACAATGAGCAGTTCTTC. It is translated as CASSYPGRVYNEQFF.